This TCR beta chain emerged from a study of blood T cell repertoires in COVID-19. Per the study methods: Nucleated cell number was recorded as an estimate derived from reference gene primer amplification. Method: immunoSEQ multiplex PCR; TCRdb's copy keeps in-frame clones and lacks some. The V and J calls and clone size are taken from that table; D and trimming were inferred from the DNA. The sample lists about 230,000 clones; over 70% were seen once. This CDR3 region has 14 residues. The germline V and J ends were trimmed by 6 bases and 2 bases, with 11 bases remaining between them. The germline CDR1 and CDR2 sequences are WSHSY and SAAADI.

The sequencing input was peripheral blood. This clonotype was obtained from a middle-aged man with acute or convalescent COVID-19. The chain links TRBV10-2 to TRBJ1-5, with D possibly being TRBD1 (6 bases). The CDR3 sequence is CASSWGRGNQPQHF. Written as DNA, the CDR3 is TGCGCCAGCAGCTGGGGGCGAGGCAATCAGCCCCAGCATTTT.